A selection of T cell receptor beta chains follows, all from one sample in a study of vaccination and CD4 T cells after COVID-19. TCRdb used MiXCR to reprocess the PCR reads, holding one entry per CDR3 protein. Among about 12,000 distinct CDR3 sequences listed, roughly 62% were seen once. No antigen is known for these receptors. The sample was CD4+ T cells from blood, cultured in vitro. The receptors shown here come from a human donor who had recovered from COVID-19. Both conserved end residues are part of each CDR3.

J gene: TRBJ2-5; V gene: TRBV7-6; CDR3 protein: CASSLPRETQYF
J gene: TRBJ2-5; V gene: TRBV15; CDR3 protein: CATSRADIQETQYF
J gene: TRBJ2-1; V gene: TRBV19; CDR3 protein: CASSPWRGSSYNEQFF
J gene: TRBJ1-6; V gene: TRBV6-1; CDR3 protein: CASSGSRDRASPLHF
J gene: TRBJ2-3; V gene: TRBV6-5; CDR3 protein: CASSYRKDRIQDTQYF
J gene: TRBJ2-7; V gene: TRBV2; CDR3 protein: CASSLRTGGGDEQYF
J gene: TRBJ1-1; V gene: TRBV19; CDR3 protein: CASTMGGTVAFF
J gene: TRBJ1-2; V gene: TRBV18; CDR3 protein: CASSPSGDGVTF
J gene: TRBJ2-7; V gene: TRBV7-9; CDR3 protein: CASSSSGIGNEQYF
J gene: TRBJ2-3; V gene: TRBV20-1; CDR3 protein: CSARGGGPRTTDTQYF
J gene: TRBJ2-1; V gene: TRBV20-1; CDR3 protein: CSARVAVRVRNEQFF
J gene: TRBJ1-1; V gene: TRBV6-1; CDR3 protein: CASSVVGSTEAFF
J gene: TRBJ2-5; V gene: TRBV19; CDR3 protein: CASSIVGKETQYF
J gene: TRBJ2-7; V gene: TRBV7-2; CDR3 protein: CASSLSRYEQYF
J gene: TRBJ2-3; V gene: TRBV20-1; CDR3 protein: CSASGTSGLGEYF
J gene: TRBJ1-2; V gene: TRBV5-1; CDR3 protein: CASSSPGRDGYTF
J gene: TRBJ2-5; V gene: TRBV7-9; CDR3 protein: CASSLLAGAGETQYF
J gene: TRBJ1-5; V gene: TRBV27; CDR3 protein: CASSPLAGTGENQPQHF
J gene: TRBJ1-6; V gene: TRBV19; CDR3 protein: CASSTTTGVGSPLHF
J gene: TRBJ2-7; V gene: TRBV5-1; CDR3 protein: CASSLARLREGGEQYF
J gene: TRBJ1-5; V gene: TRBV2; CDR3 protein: CASSVGQPQHF
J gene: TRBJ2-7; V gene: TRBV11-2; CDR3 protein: CASSLEENTIQYF
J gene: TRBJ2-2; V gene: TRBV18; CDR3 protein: CASSPLTSANTGELFF
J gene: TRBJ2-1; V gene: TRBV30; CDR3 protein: CAWGSGRYNEQFF
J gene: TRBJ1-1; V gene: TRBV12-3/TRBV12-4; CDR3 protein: CASSLGARDRNTEAFF
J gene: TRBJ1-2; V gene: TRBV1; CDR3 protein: CTSSQYYLGTPNYGYTF
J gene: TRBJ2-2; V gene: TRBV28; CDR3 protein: CASISSGYANTGELFF
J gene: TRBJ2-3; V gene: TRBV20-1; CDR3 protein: CSASLLAVDTDTQYF
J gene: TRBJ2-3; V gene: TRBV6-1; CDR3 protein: CASRGPAWQRDTQYF
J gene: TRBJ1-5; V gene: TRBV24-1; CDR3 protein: CATSGTGQGTQHF
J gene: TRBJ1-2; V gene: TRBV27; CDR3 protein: CASRDSYGYTF
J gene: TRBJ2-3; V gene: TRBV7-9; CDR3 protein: CASSDDYSGRSGDTQYF
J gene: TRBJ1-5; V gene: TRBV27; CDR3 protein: CASSPMRTSSQPQHF
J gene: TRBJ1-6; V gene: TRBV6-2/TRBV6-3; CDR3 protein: CASSALHSPGNSPLHF
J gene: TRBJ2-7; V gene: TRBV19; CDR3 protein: CASSNVRRDPYEQYF